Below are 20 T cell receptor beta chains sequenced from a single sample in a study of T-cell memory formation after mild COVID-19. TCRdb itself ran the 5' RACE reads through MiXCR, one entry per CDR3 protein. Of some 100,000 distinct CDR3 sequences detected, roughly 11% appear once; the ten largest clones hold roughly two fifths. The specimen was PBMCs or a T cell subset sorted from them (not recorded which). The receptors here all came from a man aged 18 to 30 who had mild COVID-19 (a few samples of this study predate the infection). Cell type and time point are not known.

The CDR3 sequence: CASSPKGERGAVDTQYF. The CDR3 bases are TGCGCCAGCAGCCCGAAGGGAGAGCGGGGGGCCGTAGATACGCAGTATTTT. The chain couples TRBV23-1 to TRBJ2-3; 9 bases match TRBD2. TRBV23-1 is assigned to the ORF class and has an uncertain function. The V segment lost 6 bases and the J segment 5 bases; nucleotides outside the gene matches: 15. This CDR3 has 17 residues.

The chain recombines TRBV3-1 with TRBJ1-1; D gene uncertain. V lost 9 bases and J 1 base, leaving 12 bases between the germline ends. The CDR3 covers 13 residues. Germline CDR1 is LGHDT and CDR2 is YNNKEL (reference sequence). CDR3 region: CASTFRKNTEAFF. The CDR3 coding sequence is TGTGCCAGTACTTTTAGGAAGAACACTGAAGCTTTCTTT.

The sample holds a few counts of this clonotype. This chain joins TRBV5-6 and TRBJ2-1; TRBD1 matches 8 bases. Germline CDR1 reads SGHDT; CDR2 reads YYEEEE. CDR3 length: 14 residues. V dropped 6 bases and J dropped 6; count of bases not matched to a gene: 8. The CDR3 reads CASIRGRGPNEQFF. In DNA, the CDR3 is TGTGCCAGCATTAGGGGCAGGGGGCCCAATGAGCAGTTCTTC.

Here the CDR3 DNA reads TGTGCCAGTAGTATGAGGTTCGACAGTCCAGAGACCCAGTACTTC. Encoded protein: CASSMRFDSPETQYF. The V and J genes are TRBV19 and TRBJ2-5; D perhaps matches TRBD1 (5 bases). This CDR3 contains 15 residues. V was trimmed by 3 bases and J by 4 bases, leaving 15 bases between them. The germline gives CDR1 LNHDA, CDR2 SQIVND (reference sequence). Based on the CDR3 plus reference TRBV19 and TRBJ2-5, the full variable domain is DGGITQSPKYLFRKEGQNVTLSCEQNLNHDAMYWYRQDPGQGLRLIYYSQIVNDFQKGDIAEGYSVSREKKESFPLTVTSAQKNPTAFYLCASSMRFDSPETQYFGPGTRLLVL.

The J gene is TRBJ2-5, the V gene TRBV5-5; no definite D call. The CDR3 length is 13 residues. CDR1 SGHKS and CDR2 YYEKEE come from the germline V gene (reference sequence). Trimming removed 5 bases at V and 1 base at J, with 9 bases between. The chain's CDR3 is CASRRYTQETQYF. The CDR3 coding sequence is TGTGCCAGCAGGAGGTACACCCAAGAGACCCAGTACTTC.

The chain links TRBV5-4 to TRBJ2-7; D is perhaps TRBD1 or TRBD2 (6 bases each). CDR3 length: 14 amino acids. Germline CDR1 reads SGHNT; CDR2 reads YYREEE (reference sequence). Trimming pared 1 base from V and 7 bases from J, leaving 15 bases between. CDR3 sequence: CASSLWGALREQYF. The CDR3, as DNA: TGTGCCAGCAGCTTGTGGGGGGCTCTGAGAGAGCAGTACTTC. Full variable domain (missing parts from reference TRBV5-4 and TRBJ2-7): ETGVTQSPTHLIKTRGQQVTLRCSSQSGHNTVSWYQQALGQGPQFIFQYYREEENGRGNFPPRFSGLQFPNYSSELNVNALELDDSALYLCASSLWGALREQYFGPGTRLTVT.

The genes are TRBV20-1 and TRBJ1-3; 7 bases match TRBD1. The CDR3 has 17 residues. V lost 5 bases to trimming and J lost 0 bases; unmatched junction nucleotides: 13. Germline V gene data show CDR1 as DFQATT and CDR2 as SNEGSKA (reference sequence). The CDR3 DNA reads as TGCAGTGCTTTCGGACAGGCGCGACCGAACTCTGGAAACACCATATATTTT. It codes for CSAFGQARPNSGNTIYF.

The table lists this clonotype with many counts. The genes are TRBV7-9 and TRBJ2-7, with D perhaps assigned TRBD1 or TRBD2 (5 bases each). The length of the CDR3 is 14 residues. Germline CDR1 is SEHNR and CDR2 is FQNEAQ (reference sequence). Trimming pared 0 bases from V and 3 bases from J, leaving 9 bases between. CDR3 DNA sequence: TGTGCCAGCAGCTTAGCGGGGACCCGCTACGAGCAGTACTTC. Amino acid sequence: CASSLAGTRYEQYF.

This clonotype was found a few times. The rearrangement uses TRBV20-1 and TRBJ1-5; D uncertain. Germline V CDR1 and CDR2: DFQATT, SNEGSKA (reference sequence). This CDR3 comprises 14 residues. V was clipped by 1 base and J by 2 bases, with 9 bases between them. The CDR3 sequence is CSARVGIGNQPQHF. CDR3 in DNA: TGCAGTGCTAGAGTAGGTATCGGCAATCAGCCCCAGCATTTT.

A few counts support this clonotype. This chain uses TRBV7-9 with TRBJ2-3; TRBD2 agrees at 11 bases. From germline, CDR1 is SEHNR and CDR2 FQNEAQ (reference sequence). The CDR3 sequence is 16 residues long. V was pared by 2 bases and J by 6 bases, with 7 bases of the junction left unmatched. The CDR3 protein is CASSLLTSGGPDTQYF. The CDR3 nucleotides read TGTGCCAGCAGCTTACTAACTAGCGGGGGCCCCGATACGCAGTATTTT.

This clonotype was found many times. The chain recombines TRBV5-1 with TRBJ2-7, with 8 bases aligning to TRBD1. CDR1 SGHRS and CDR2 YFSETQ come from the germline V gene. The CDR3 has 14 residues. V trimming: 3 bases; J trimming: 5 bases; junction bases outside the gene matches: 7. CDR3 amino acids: CASSYYRGTNEQYF. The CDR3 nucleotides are TGCGCCAGCAGCTACTACAGGGGGACGAACGAGCAGTACTTC.

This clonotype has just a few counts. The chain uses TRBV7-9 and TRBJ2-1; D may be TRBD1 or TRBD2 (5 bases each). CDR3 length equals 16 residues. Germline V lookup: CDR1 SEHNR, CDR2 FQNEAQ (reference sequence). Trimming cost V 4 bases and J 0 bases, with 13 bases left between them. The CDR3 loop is CASSSFGASSYNEQFF. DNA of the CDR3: TGTGCCAGCAGCTCCTTCGGGGCCAGCTCCTACAATGAGCAGTTCTTC.

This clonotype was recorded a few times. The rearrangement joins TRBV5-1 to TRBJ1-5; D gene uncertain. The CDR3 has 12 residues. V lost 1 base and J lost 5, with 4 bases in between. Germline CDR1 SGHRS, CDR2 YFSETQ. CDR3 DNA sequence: TGCGCCAGCAGCTTGTACCATCAGCCCCAGCATTTT. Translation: CASSLYHQPQHF.

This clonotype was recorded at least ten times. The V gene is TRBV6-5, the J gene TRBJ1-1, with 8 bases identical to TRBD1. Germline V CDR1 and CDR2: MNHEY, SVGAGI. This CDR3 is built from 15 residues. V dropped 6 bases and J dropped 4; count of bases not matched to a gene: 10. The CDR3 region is CASRQGQGLGTEAFF. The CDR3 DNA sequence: TGTGCCAGCAGACAAGGACAGGGTCTGGGCACTGAAGCTTTCTTT.

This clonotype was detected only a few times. The CDR3 protein is CASSLGKAEAFF. As DNA, the CDR3 is TGTGCCAGCAGCTTAGGCAAAGCGGAAGCTTTCTTT. The rearrangement joins TRBV7-9 to TRBJ1-1; D unclear. V lost 1 base and J 8 bases, leaving 8 bases between the germline ends. CDR1 SEHNR and CDR2 FQNEAQ come from the germline V gene (reference sequence). The CDR3 has 12 amino acids. Supplemented by reference TRBV7-9 and TRBJ1-1, the full variable domain reads DTGVSQNPRHKITKRGQNVTFRCDPISEHNRLYWYRQTLGQGPEFLTYFQNEAQLEKSRLLSDRFSAERPKGSFSTLEIQRTEQGDSAMYLCASSLGKAEAFFGQGTRLTVV.

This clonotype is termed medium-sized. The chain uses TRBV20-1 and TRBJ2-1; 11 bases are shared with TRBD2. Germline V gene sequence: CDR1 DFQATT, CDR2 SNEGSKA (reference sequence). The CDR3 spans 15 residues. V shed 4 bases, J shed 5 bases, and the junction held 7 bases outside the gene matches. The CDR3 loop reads CSATIAGGNNNEQFF. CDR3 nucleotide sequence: TGCAGTGCTACCATAGCGGGGGGGAACAACAATGAGCAGTTCTTC.

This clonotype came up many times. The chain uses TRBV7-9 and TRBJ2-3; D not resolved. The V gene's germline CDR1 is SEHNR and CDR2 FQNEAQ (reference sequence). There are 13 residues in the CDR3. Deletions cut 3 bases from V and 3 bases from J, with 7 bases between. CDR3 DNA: TGTGCCAGCAGCTTTCTACGGACAGATACGCAGTATTTT. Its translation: CASSFLRTDTQYF.

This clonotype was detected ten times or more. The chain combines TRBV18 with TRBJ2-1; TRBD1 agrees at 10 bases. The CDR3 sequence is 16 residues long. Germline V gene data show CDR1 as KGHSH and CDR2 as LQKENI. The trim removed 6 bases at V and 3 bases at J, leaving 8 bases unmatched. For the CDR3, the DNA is TGTGCCAGCTCCCAGACGGACAGGGGGTTCTACAATGAGCAGTTCTTC. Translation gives CASSQTDRGFYNEQFF.

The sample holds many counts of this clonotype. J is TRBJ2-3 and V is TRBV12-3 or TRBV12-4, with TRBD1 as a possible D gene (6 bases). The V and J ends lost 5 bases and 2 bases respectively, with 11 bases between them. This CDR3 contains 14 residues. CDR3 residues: CASSPTGITDTQYF. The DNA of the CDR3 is TGTGCCAGCAGTCCCACAGGGATCACAGATACGCAGTATTTT.

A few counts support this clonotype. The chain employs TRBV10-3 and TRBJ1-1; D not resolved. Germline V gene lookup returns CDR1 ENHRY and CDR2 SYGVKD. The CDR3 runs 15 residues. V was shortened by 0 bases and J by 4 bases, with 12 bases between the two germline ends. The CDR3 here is CAISESKTPRTEAFF. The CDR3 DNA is TGTGCCATCAGTGAGTCGAAGACCCCTCGCACTGAAGCTTTCTTT.